Listed below are T cell receptor beta chains from one sample, sequenced in a study of T cells in Graves' hyperthyroidism and ophthalmopathy. MiXCR, run by TCRdb on the multiplex PCR reads, gives a single entry per CDR3 protein. The sample records about 400,000 distinct CDR3 sequences, 15% being singletons. The sequenced material came from blood. Every receptor here comes from a woman between 25 and 40 years old with Graves' hyperthyroidism. Both conserved end residues are part of each CDR3. A D gene is named only where the DNA matches it firmly. For some rows the clone size is stated as once, few or many, or as a class when expanded; others skip it.

J gene: TRBJ2-5
V gene: TRBV27
clone size: many
D gene: -
CDR3 protein: CASSFYGRETQYF
CDR3 DNA: TGTGCCAGCAGTTTTTACGGTAGAGAGACCCAGTACTTC

J gene: TRBJ1-5
V gene: TRBV2
clone size: many
D gene: -
CDR3 protein: CASSEGRGRQPQHF
CDR3 DNA: TGTGCCAGCAGTGAGGGAAGGGGGAGGCAGCCCCAGCATTTT

J gene: TRBJ2-2
V gene: TRBV20-1
clone size: few
D gene: -
CDR3 protein: CSARHNANGELFF
CDR3 DNA: TGCAGTGCTAGACATAATGCGAACGGGGAGCTGTTTTTT

J gene: TRBJ1-1
V gene: TRBV29-1
clone size: few
D gene: -
CDR3 protein: CSAEDTSAEAFF
CDR3 DNA: TGCAGCGCCGAAGACACAAGCGCTGAAGCTTTCTTT

J gene: TRBJ2-7
V gene: TRBV30
clone size: many
D gene: TRBD2
CDR3 protein: CAWKTSGSSYEQYF
CDR3 DNA: TGTGCCTGGAAAACTAGCGGGTCATCCTACGAGCAGTACTTC

J gene: TRBJ1-5
V gene: TRBV6-1
clone size: few
D gene: TRBD1
CDR3 protein: CASSSGTGERRPQHF
CDR3 DNA: TGTGCCAGCAGTTCCGGGACAGGGGAAAGGAGGCCCCAGCATTTT

J gene: TRBJ1-2
V gene: TRBV12-3/TRBV12-4
clone size: -
D gene: -
CDR3 protein: CASSYQDGYTF
CDR3 DNA: TGTGCCAGCAGTTATCAGGATGGCTACACCTTC

J gene: TRBJ1-1
V gene: TRBV2
clone size: -
D gene: -
CDR3 protein: CASTPGVYTNTEAFF
CDR3 DNA: TGTGCCAGCACGCCAGGAGTCTATACGAACACTGAAGCTTTCTTT

J gene: TRBJ1-4
V gene: TRBV2
clone size: many
D gene: -
CDR3 protein: CASSAQQLEYEKLFF
CDR3 DNA: TGTGCCAGCAGTGCACAGCAGCTGGAATACGAAAAACTGTTTTTT

J gene: TRBJ2-3
V gene: TRBV27
clone size: many
D gene: -
CDR3 protein: CASRQGGSTDTQYF
CDR3 DNA: TGTGCCAGCAGGCAGGGTGGAAGCACAGATACGCAGTATTTT

J gene: TRBJ2-1
V gene: TRBV6-1
clone size: few
D gene: -
CDR3 protein: CASSDGRRAYNEQFF
CDR3 DNA: TGTGCCAGCAGTGATGGGAGAAGGGCCTACAATGAGCAGTTCTTC

J gene: TRBJ2-3
V gene: TRBV11-2
clone size: -
D gene: -
CDR3 protein: CASSLNAAADTQYF
CDR3 DNA: TGTGCCAGCAGCTTAAACGCAGCGGCAGATACGCAGTATTTT

J gene: TRBJ2-7
V gene: TRBV20-1
clone size: few
D gene: -
CDR3 protein: CSARDSQAGEQYF
CDR3 DNA: TGCAGTGCTAGAGATTCACAGGCCGGGGAGCAGTACTTC

J gene: TRBJ2-5
V gene: TRBV7-2
clone size: many
D gene: -
CDR3 protein: CASSSLRETQYF
CDR3 DNA: TGTGCCAGCAGCTCCCTTCGAGAGACCCAGTACTTC

J gene: TRBJ1-5
V gene: TRBV13
clone size: few
D gene: TRBD1
CDR3 protein: CASSLPTGVAQPQHF
CDR3 DNA: TGTGCCAGCAGCCTCCCGACAGGGGTAGCACAGCCCCAGCATTTT

J gene: TRBJ1-6
V gene: TRBV7-9
clone size: few
D gene: TRBD1
CDR3 protein: CASSKGQGSSPLHF
CDR3 DNA: TGTGCCAGCAGCAAGGGACAGGGATCATCACCCCTCCACTTT

J gene: TRBJ1-6
V gene: TRBV6-1
clone size: many
D gene: TRBD1
CDR3 protein: CASSYTGGADSPLHF
CDR3 DNA: TGTGCCAGCAGTTATACAGGGGGCGCGGATTCACCCCTCCACTTT

J gene: TRBJ2-7
V gene: TRBV10-3
clone size: many
D gene: -
CDR3 protein: CAISESGDGYEQYF
CDR3 DNA: TGTGCCATCAGTGAGTCCGGCGATGGGTACGAGCAGTACTTC

J gene: TRBJ2-5
V gene: TRBV10-3
clone size: few
D gene: -
CDR3 protein: CAISEEGLTAQETQYF
CDR3 DNA: TGTGCCATCAGTGAGGAGGGACTGACCGCCCAAGAGACCCAGTACTTC

J gene: TRBJ2-5
V gene: TRBV5-1
clone size: -
D gene: TRBD2
CDR3 protein: CASSLGLAGTNQETQYF
CDR3 DNA: TGCGCCAGCAGCTTAGGACTAGCGGGCACGAACCAAGAGACCCAGTACTTC

J gene: TRBJ1-1
V gene: TRBV20-1
clone size: few
D gene: -
CDR3 protein: CSALKTGYTEAFF
CDR3 DNA: TGCAGTGCCCTGAAGACAGGATACACTGAAGCTTTCTTT

J gene: TRBJ1-2
V gene: TRBV28
clone size: many
D gene: TRBD1
CDR3 protein: CAINRPGGGHYGYTF
CDR3 DNA: TGTGCCATAAACCGCCCAGGGGGCGGACACTATGGCTACACCTTC

J gene: TRBJ2-1
V gene: TRBV20-1
clone size: many
D gene: -
CDR3 protein: CSASWVGGLYNEQFF
CDR3 DNA: TGCAGTGCTAGCTGGGTGGGCGGTCTGTACAATGAGCAGTTCTTC